The 2 T cell receptor beta chains presented below share a single source sample, sequenced in a study of cytotoxic CD8 clonotypes in ibrutinib-treated CLL. Assay: immunoSEQ multiplex PCR; the TCRdb copy retains only in-frame clones and omits some. In the table there are nearly 300,000 clones, less than 85% of which are singletons. The sequenced sample was PBMCs, obtained at disease progression, from a patient treated with ibrutinib. Every receptor here comes from a human donor with chronic lymphocytic leukemia.

This clone has only a few counts. DNA of the CDR3: TGTGCCAGCAGTGGGGGGCTGGGCTACACCTTC. It specifies CASSGGLGYTF. The V call is TRBV27, the J call TRBJ1-2; a weak D match, TRBD1 (6 bases). The germline CDR1 and CDR2 sequences are MNHEY and SMNVEV (reference sequence). This CDR3 is built from 11 residues. The V gene lost 5 bases and the J gene lost 8 bases, with 9 bases spanning the gap.

CDR3: CASSTGTSGSYEQYF. The CDR3 coding sequence is TGTGCCAGCAGTACGGGGACTAGCGGGAGTTACGAGCAGTACTTC. The J gene is TRBJ2-7, the V gene TRBV6-6, with 14 positions matching TRBD2. The CDR3 totals 15 residues. V trimming: 5 bases; J trimming: 4 bases; junction bases outside the gene matches: 4. Germline CDR1 and CDR2: MNHNY and SVGAGI (reference sequence).